These T cell receptor beta chains were read from a single sample in a study of blood T cell repertoires in COVID-19. Using immunoSEQ multiplex PCR, the repertoire was profiled, and TCRdb retains in-frame clones only, with some absent. This sample yields 150,000 to 200,000 clones, of which approximately 79% are seen a single time; 4% to 6.5% belongs to the top ten. Material: PBMCs or T cells enriched from blood (not recorded which). These receptors were collected from a woman aged 55 to 70 with acute COVID-19. The CDR3 runs from the conserved cysteine through the conserved F or W. A D gene is named only where the DNA matches it firmly. The size of a clone is reported for some rows only, either as once, few or many, or as a class for expanded clones.

abundance	j_gene	d_gene	v_gene	CDR3aa	CDR3nt
-	TRBJ1-2	-	TRBV7-9	CASSFNRDGGYTF	TGTGCCAGCAGCTTCAACAGGGATGGTGGCTACACCTTC
-	TRBJ2-5	-	TRBV7-6	CASSFRVVGQETQYF	TGTGCCAGCAGCTTCAGGGTGGTCGGACAAGAGACCCAGTACTTC
-	TRBJ2-1	TRBD2	TRBV2	CASSERASGILLYNEQFF	TGTGCCAGCAGTGAAAGGGCTAGCGGGATTCTGCTCTACAATGAGCAGTTCTTC
-	TRBJ2-2	-	TRBV7-2	CASSSRTDTGELFF	TGTGCCAGCAGCTCCAGGACTGATACCGGGGAGCTGTTTTTT
-	TRBJ2-5	-	TRBV2	CASSPQTTGETQYF	TGTGCCAGCAGTCCTCAAACAACGGGAGAGACCCAGTACTTC
-	TRBJ2-2	TRBD2	TRBV4-1	CASSPPPGLAGTNTGELFF	TGCGCCAGCAGCCCCCCCCCAGGACTAGCGGGAACGAACACCGGGGAGCTGTTTTTT
-	TRBJ2-3	-	TRBV10-1	CASSESPTSPSTDTQYF	TGCGCCAGCAGTGAGTCCCCTACTAGCCCCTCCACAGATACGCAGTATTTT
-	TRBJ1-1	TRBD1	TRBV24-1	CATRGGQGDMNTEAFF	TGTGCCACCAGGGGCGGACAGGGTGATATGAACACTGAAGCTTTCTTT
few	TRBJ2-3	-	TRBV12-3/TRBV12-4	CASSSSGKDTQYF	TGTGCCAGCAGTTCCTCAGGGAAAGATACGCAGTATTTT
-	TRBJ2-1	TRBD2	TRBV7-2	CASDELAGGPGGQFF	TGTGCCAGCGATGAACTAGCGGGAGGTCCCGGTGGGCAGTTCTTC
-	TRBJ2-5	TRBD2	TRBV4-3	CASSQEGGGLGETQYF	TGCGCCAGCAGCCAAGAGGGCGGGGGGCTTGGAGAGACCCAGTACTTC
-	TRBJ2-4	TRBD2	TRBV4-3	CASSQGHTSGGASYIQYF	TGCGCCAGCAGCCAAGGCCATACTAGCGGGGGGGCCTCCTACATTCAGTACTTC
-	TRBJ2-3	TRBD2	TRBV9	CASSTQTSGFTDTQYF	TGTGCCAGCAGCACCCAGACTAGCGGATTCACAGATACGCAGTATTTT
-	TRBJ1-4	-	TRBV29-1	CSVRGGEKLFF	TGCAGCGTCCGGGGGGGAGAAAAACTGTTTTTT
-	TRBJ2-1	TRBD1	TRBV29-1	CSVRQGTYNEQFF	TGCAGCGTTCGACAGGGTACCTACAATGAGCAGTTCTTC
-	TRBJ1-1	TRBD1	TRBV28	CASKGTGNTEAFF	TGTGCCAGCAAAGGGACAGGGAACACTGAAGCTTTCTTT
-	TRBJ1-5	-	TRBV6-5	CAAGDDAGPQHF	TGTGCAGCAGGGGACGATGCAGGGCCCCAGCATTTT